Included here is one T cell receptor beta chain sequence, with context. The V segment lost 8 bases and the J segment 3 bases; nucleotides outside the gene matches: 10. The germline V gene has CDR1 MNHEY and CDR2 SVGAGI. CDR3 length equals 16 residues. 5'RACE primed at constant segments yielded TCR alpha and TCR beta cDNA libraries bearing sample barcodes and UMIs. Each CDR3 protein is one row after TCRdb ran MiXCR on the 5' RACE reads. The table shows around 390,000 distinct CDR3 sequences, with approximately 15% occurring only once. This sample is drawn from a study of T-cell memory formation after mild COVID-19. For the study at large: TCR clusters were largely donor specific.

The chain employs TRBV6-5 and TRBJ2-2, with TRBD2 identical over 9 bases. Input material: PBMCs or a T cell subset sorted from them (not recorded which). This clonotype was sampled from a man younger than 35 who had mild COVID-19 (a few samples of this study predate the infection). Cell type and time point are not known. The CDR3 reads CASGRGSGGYTGELFF. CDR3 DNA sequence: TGTGCCAGCGGGAGGGGCAGCGGGGGGTACACCGGGGAGCTGTTTTTT.